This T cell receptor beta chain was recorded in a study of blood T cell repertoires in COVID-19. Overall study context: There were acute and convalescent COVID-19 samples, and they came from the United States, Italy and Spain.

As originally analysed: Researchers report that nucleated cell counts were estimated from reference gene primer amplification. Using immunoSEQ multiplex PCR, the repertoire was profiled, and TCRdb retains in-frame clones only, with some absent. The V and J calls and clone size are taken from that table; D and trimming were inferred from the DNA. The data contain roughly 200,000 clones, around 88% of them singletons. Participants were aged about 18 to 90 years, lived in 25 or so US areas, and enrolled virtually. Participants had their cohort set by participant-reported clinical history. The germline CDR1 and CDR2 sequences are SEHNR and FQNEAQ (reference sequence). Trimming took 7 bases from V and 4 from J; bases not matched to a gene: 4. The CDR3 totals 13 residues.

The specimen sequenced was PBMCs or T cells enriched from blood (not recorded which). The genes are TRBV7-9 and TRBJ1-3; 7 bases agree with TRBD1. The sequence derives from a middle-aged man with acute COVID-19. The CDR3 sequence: CASNGQAGNTIYF. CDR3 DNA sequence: TGTGCCAGCAACGGACAGGCCGGAAACACCATATATTTT.